These 26 T cell receptor beta chains were sequenced from one sample in a study of shared clonotypes between healthy human individuals. Assay used: immunoSEQ multiplex PCR; TCRdb lists only in-frame clones, some missing. The sample comprises over a million clones, roughly 95% of which are singletons, and about 1.2% rests with the top ten. The specimen sequenced was naive CD4+ T cells sorted from blood. Subset indicated: CD45RA+ positively selected. The receptor set was obtained from a man aged 30 to 45 in good health.

This clone was observed once. Here the CDR3 reads CASSFLGQKAFF. In nucleotides, the CDR3 is TGTGCCAGCAGTTTTTTGGGACAAAAAGCTTTCTTT. The chain recombines TRBV27 with TRBJ1-1; D is perhaps TRBD1 (6 bases). Per the germline V gene, CDR1 is MNHEY and CDR2 is SMNVEV (reference sequence). The V and J ends lost 3 bases and 9 bases respectively, with 11 bases between them. This CDR3 comprises 12 residues.

This rearrangement joins TRBV14 to TRBJ2-1, with D tentatively TRBD2 (5 bases). The CDR3 runs to 15 residues. CDR1 SGHDN and CDR2 FVKESK come from the germline V gene. V gave up 2 bases and J gave up 2 bases, with 10 bases separating them. The CDR3 region has the DNA TGTGCCAGCAGCCAAACCGGGAAAACCTACAATGAGCAGTTCTTC. Translated: CASSQTGKTYNEQFF.

The V call is TRBV28, the J call TRBJ2-7, with D maybe TRBD2 (6 bases). Germline values: CDR1 MDHEN, CDR2 SYDVKM. Deletions cut 3 bases from V and 0 bases from J, with 18 bases between. This CDR3 has 17 residues. CDR3 protein: CASSLEGGVIHSYEQYF. The CDR3 coding sequence is TGTGCCAGCAGTTTGGAGGGCGGCGTAATACACTCCTACGAGCAGTACTTC.

The rearrangement uses TRBV11-3 and TRBJ2-2; TRBD2 might be the D (6 bases). V lost 4 bases, J lost 2 bases, and 14 bases lay in between. CDR1 SGHNT and CDR2 YENEEA come from the germline V gene. This CDR3 spans 16 amino acids. The CDR3 region is CASSSGRRGNTGELFF. The CDR3 DNA reads as TGTGCCAGCAGCTCGGGGAGGCGGGGTAACACCGGGGAGCTGTTTTTT. The full variable domain, in which reference TRBV11-3 and TRBJ2-2 provide the parts outside the CDR3, is EAGVVQSPRYKIIEKKQPVAFWCNPISGHNTLYWYLQNLGQGPELLIRYENEEAVDDSQLPKDRFSAERLKGVDSTLKIQPAELGDSAVYLCASSSGRRGNTGELFFGEGSRLTVL.

The chain couples TRBV18 to TRBJ2-1; D not resolved. In germline, CDR1 is KGHSH, CDR2 LQKENI. Between the trimmed V and J ends, which lost 3 bases and 4 bases, there was a span of 10 bases. CDR3 length: 14 amino acids. CDR3 region: CASSPGSPYNEQFF. For the CDR3, the DNA is TGTGCCAGCTCACCTGGGTCCCCATACAATGAGCAGTTCTTC.

The rearrangement joins TRBV6-5 to TRBJ1-1; D may be TRBD1 (5 bases). Germline V gene sequence: CDR1 MNHEY, CDR2 SVGAGI. Trimming left V 7 bases short and J 3 bases short, with 15 bases between. This CDR3 has 14 amino acids. CDR3 bases: TGTGCCAGCAAACCGGGGGTGGTGGACACTGAAGCTTTCTTT. This translates into CASKPGVVDTEAFF.

This CDR3 is CASSVGPSGVDTQYF. As DNA, the CDR3 is TGTGCCAGCAGCGTAGGACCATCAGGCGTAGATACGCAGTATTTT. The rearrangement links TRBV9 to TRBJ2-3; D not certain. V shed 0 bases and J shed 5 bases, with 13 bases lying between them. CDR3 length equals 15 residues. Germline V CDR1 and CDR2: SGDLS, YYNGEE.

The genes are TRBV11-2 and TRBJ2-1; D is unresolved. V lost 2 bases and J lost 4, with 9 bases in between. Germline V gene data show CDR1 as SGHAT and CDR2 as FQNNGV. This CDR3 comprises 14 residues. DNA of the CDR3: TGTGCCAGCAGCTTAACGGGCCTTTACAATGAGCAGTTCTTC. Translated, it gives CASSLTGLYNEQFF.

In this sample, this clone turned up once. The chain carries TRBV10-3 and TRBJ2-3; D is perhaps TRBD1 or TRBD2 (5 bases each). CDR1 ENHRY and CDR2 SYGVKD come from the germline V gene. The CDR3 contains 14 residues. The V and J ends lost 0 bases and 4 bases respectively, with 8 bases between them. The CDR3 sequence is CAISESWGSDTQYF. CDR3 DNA: TGTGCCATCAGTGAGTCTTGGGGGTCAGATACGCAGTATTTT.

The chain has TRBV5-6 and TRBJ2-5; the D is unclear. Between the trimmed V and J ends, which lost 1 base and 5 bases, there was a span of 9 bases. The CDR3 extends over 13 amino acids. CDR1 is SGHDT and CDR2 is YYEEEE in the germline V gene. In DNA form, the CDR3 reads TGTGCCAGCAGCTTGTATGCGTTGGAGACCCAGTACTTC. Translation: CASSLYALETQYF.

The genes are TRBV28 and TRBJ2-5; tentative D call: TRBD2 (5 bases). The end of the DNA is better explained by TRBJ2-7, so the J call may be wrong. Germline lookup yields CDR1 MDHEN and CDR2 SYDVKM. The CDR3 contains 15 residues. The CDR3 DNA reads TGTGCCAGCAGTCCTAGCTTCCGGGTCCCCTACGAGCAGTACTTC. Its protein product is CASSPSFRVPYEQYF.

This clone has a single count. CDR3 residues: CASSEAARSVQFF. The CDR3 coding sequence is TGTGCCAGCAGTGAAGCAGCTCGATCAGTGCAGTTCTTC. This chain joins TRBV6-1 and TRBJ2-1; D is ambiguous. CDR3 length: 13 residues. Trimming shortened V by 0 bases and J by 12 bases, and 12 bases separated the two germline ends. Germline CDR1 is MNHNS and CDR2 is SASEGT.

The V call is TRBV29-1, the J call TRBJ1-4, with D tentatively TRBD1 (6 bases). The ends were cut back, 5 bases at V and 7 bases at J, with 11 bases in the middle. The CDR3 runs to 12 residues. Per the germline V gene, CDR1 is SQVTM and CDR2 is ANQGSEA. CDR3 residues: CSVKRGGEKLFF. As DNA, the CDR3 is TGCAGCGTTAAACGAGGGGGTGAAAAACTGTTTTTT.

The chain is built from TRBV5-1 and TRBJ1-1; D gene uncertain. The CDR3 has 14 residues. The germline gives CDR1 SGHRS, CDR2 YFSETQ. V dropped 1 base and J dropped 0 bases, with 7 bases sitting between them. In nucleotides, the CDR3 is TGCGCCAGCAGCTTGCGCAGGCTGAACACTGAAGCTTTCTTT. Its translation: CASSLRRLNTEAFF.

The chain is built from TRBV7-8 and TRBJ2-7; TRBD1 matches at 7 bases. The CDR3 contains 15 residues. The germline CDR1 and CDR2 sequences are SGHVS and FQNEAQ. Trimming at V came to 5 bases and at J to 2 bases, leaving 9 bases not matched to a gene. CDR3 DNA: TGTGCCAGCAGCCCAATGGGGACAGTAACCTACGAGCAGTACTTC. Amino acid sequence: CASSPMGTVTYEQYF. The full variable domain, with the rest looked up from reference TRBV7-8 and TRBJ2-7, is GAGVSQSPRYKVAKRGQDVALRCDPISGHVSLFWYQQALGQGPEFLTYFQNEAQLDKSGLPSDRFFAERPEGSVSTLKIQRTQQEDSAVYLCASSPMGTVTYEQYFGPGTRLTVT.

The rearrangement joins TRBV18 to TRBJ1-1; D is unresolved. The germline V gene encodes CDR1 KGHSH and CDR2 LQKENI. The CDR3 is 15 residues long. Trimming removed 0 bases from V and 5 bases from J, with 13 bases in between. The CDR3 nucleotides are TGTGCCAGCTCACCACCCGGTAAACCGGGAACTGAAGCTTTCTTT. This sequence encodes CASSPPGKPGTEAFF.

The V and J genes are TRBV7-2 and TRBJ1-5; TRBD1 is a possible D gene (5 bases). V dropped 1 base and J dropped 15 bases, with 10 bases sitting between them. CDR1 and CDR2 (germline): SGHTA, FQGNSA. The CDR3 consists of 11 residues. The CDR3 DNA is TGTGCCAGCAGCTTAGATGGACACCCGCATTTT. It yields the protein CASSLDGHPHF.

The chain joins TRBV6-5 to TRBJ2-2; D is uncertain. Trimming pared 0 bases from V and 6 bases from J, leaving 11 bases between. CDR3 size: 15 residues. Germline V lookup: CDR1 MNHEY, CDR2 SVGAGI. This chain's CDR3 is CASSYSLGFAGELFF. CDR3 DNA: TGTGCCAGCAGTTACTCGTTGGGTTTCGCCGGGGAGCTGTTTTTT.

The rearrangement joins TRBV7-3 to TRBJ2-1; TRBD2 matches 11 bases. The CDR3 extends over 15 amino acids. The ends lost 5 bases at V and 7 bases at J; junction bases unmatched: 7. The germline gives CDR1 SGHTA, CDR2 FQGTGA. The CDR3 coding sequence is TGTGCCAGCAGCCCAACCAGGACTAGCGGGAATGAGCAGTTCTTC. Translated: CASSPTRTSGNEQFF.

This CDR3 reads CASSPIQGGNEQYF. The CDR3, as DNA: TGTGCCAGCAGCCCGATACAGGGGGGGAACGAGCAGTACTTC. V is TRBV5-5 and J is TRBJ2-7; a possible D gene is TRBD1 (8 bases). Germline V CDR1 and CDR2: SGHKS, YYEKEE (reference sequence). The CDR3 spans 14 residues. Trimming stripped 4 bases from V and 5 bases from J, with 16 bases between.

The rearrangement uses TRBV25-1 and TRBJ1-4; 7 bases fit TRBD1. Germline V gene lookup returns CDR1 MGHDK and CDR2 SYGVNS. The V gene end was trimmed by 0 bases and the J gene end by 5 bases; junction bases not matched to a gene: 6. CDR3 length equals 16 residues. This CDR3 reads CASSEYGTEFNEKLFF. The CDR3 DNA reads TGTGCCAGCAGTGAATATGGGACAGAATTCAATGAAAAACTGTTTTTT.

This clone was found once. The chain employs TRBV10-3 and TRBJ2-7; D could derive from TRBD1 or TRBD2 (5 bases each). CDR3 length: 12 amino acids. Trimming took off 7 bases at V and 2 bases at J, with 9 bases between the two ends. Germline lookup yields CDR1 ENHRY and CDR2 SYGVKD. The CDR3 region has the DNA TGTGCCATCACCCAGGGACCCTACGAGCAGTACTTC. Translation: CAITQGPYEQYF.

The V call is TRBV2, the J call TRBJ2-7, with D possibly TRBD2 on 7 matching bases. Looked up from germline, CDR1 is SNHLY and CDR2 is FYNNEI. CDR3 length: 16 amino acids. V dropped 6 bases and J dropped 2 bases, with 20 bases sitting between them. The CDR3 nucleotides are TGTGCCAGCAGGAAGGGGGGGGCAGGTACCGCCTACGAGCAGTACTTC. Translating gives CASRKGGAGTAYEQYF. Drawing the rest from reference TRBV2 and TRBJ2-7, the complete variable domain is EPEVTQTPSHQVTQMGQEVILRCVPISNHLYFYWYRQILGQKVEFLVSFYNNEISEKSEIFDDQFSVERPDGSNFTLKIRSTKLEDSAMYFCASRKGGAGTAYEQYFGPGTRLTVT.

This rearrangement joins TRBV5-8 to TRBJ2-3, with D tentatively TRBD1 (6 bases). V was shortened by 2 bases and J by 1 base, with 8 bases between the two germline ends. Germline CDR1 and CDR2: SGHTS and YDEGEE. The CDR3 contains 14 residues. CDR3 nucleotides: TGTGCCAGCAGCTTCACAGGGCGCACAGATACGCAGTATTTT. It codes for CASSFTGRTDTQYF.

This chain uses TRBV7-2 with TRBJ2-2; no reliable D call. The germline V gene has CDR1 SGHTA and CDR2 FQGNSA. This CDR3 has 16 amino acids. V was cut by 4 bases and J by 3 bases, with 15 bases left in between. The CDR3 spells CASSSLRLLYTGELFF. The CDR3, as DNA: TGTGCCAGCAGCTCCCTCCGGCTTTTATACACCGGGGAGCTGTTTTTT.

This chain connects TRBV28 to TRBJ1-4; the D gene is possibly TRBD1 (6 bases). Germline V gene lookup returns CDR1 MDHEN and CDR2 SYDVKM. The CDR3 sequence is 15 residues long. The V gene lost 4 bases and the J gene lost 7 bases, with 16 bases spanning the gap. The CDR3 nucleotides are TGTGCCAGCAGTTCCCCAGGGGCTTCGTTTGAAAAACTGTTTTTT. The encoded protein is CASSSPGASFEKLFF.